The source of this T cell receptor beta chain is a study of chemoradiotherapy in HPV16-positive cancers. Study-wide findings and caveats: During treatment, candidate HPV-specific clones and E7-related motifs expanded in tumor.

The CDR3 consists of 18 residues. Germline V gene sequence: CDR1 SGHVS, CDR2 FNYEAQ. The V end was cut by 1 base, the J end by 1 base, with 18 bases between. Profiling relied on immunoSEQ multiplex PCR, and the TCRdb table lists in-frame clones only, not all of them. The data show some 27,000 clones, approximately 90% seen once. About this clone: Its antigen is still unknown.

Repertoires were sampled repeatedly during chemoradiotherapy. This sequence originates from a human donor with HPV-associated anogenital cancer. The sample here was blood, taken from a patient who underwent chemoradiotherapy. This sequence joins TRBV7-6 and TRBJ2-3, with a tentative D call TRBD2 (7 bases). CDR3 amino acids: CASSLDLSGGPGTDTQYF. CDR3 bases: TGTGCCAGCAGCTTAGATTTGTCGGGGGGCCCGGGCACAGATACGCAGTATTTT.